Each of the 23 T cell receptor beta chains below was sequenced from the same sample in a study of blood T cell repertoires in COVID-19. Repertoires were generated with immunoSEQ multiplex PCR, while TCRdb's copy carries only in-frame clones and drops some. This sample has 280,000 or so clones, with approximately 88% found just once. The sequencing sample was made of peripheral blood. These receptor sequences come from a woman aged 30 to 39 who had recovered from COVID-19.

CDR3 nucleotide sequence: TGTGCCAGCAGCTTAGAGAACAGCTATAACTATGGCTACACCTTC. Protein: CASSLENSYNYGYTF. This chain connects TRBV11-2 to TRBJ1-2; D is uncertain. The germline gives CDR1 SGHAT, CDR2 FQNNGV. This CDR3 contains 15 residues. V was trimmed by 0 bases and J by 1 base, leaving 9 bases between them.

The count of this clone is one. The gene calls are TRBV5-6 and TRBJ1-1; possible D gene TRBD1, 5 bases. CDR1 and CDR2 (germline): SGHDT, YYEEEE. V lost 0 bases to trimming and J lost 0 bases, with 12 bases between them. This CDR3 is built from 16 residues. The CDR3 bases are TGTGCCAGCAGCTTGGCAGGGATTCGGGTGAACACTGAAGCTTTCTTT. This encodes CASSLAGIRVNTEAFF.

The chain's CDR3 is CASSQDPSGAVNTEAFF. In DNA, the CDR3 is TGTGCCAGCAGCCAAGATCCTTCAGGGGCCGTGAACACTGAAGCTTTCTTT. V usage is TRBV4-2 and J usage is TRBJ1-1, with TRBD1 as a possible D gene (6 bases). This CDR3 is 17 amino acids long. Per germline, CDR1 LGHNA and CDR2 YNFKEQ. Deletions cut 0 bases from V and 0 bases from J, with 14 bases between.

Only one count was recorded for this clone. The chain couples TRBV4-1 to TRBJ2-7; 8 bases align to TRBD1. The CDR3 length is 15 residues. V lost 3 bases, J lost 3 bases, and 7 bases stayed unmatched. The germline CDR1 and CDR2 sequences are MGHRA and YSYEKL. CDR3 region: CASSHPTGGIYEQYF. The CDR3 region has the DNA TGCGCCAGCAGCCATCCCACAGGGGGGATCTACGAGCAGTACTTC.

The V and J genes are TRBV30 and TRBJ2-2, with 8 bases fitting TRBD2. After removal of 5 bases from V and 1 base from J, the junction contained 3 bases not matched to a gene. This CDR3 region has 14 residues. CDR1 GTSNPN and CDR2 SVGIG come from the germline V gene (reference sequence). The CDR3 DNA follows: TGTGCCTGGGGCCGGGGGGGGAACACCGGGGAGCTGTTTTTT. It codes for CAWGRGGNTGELFF. Complete variable domain (other parts from reference TRBV30 and TRBJ2-2): SQTIHQWPATLVQPVGSPLSLECTVEGTSNPNLYWYRQAAGRGLQLLFYSVGIGQISSEVPQNLSASRPQDRQFILSSKKLLLSDSGFYLCAWGRGGNTGELFFGEGSRLTVL.

The chain combines TRBV11-3 with TRBJ2-1; no clear D. CDR3 length: 16 amino acids. Germline V gives CDR1 SGHNT, CDR2 YENEEA. V lost 5 bases and J 0 bases, leaving 14 bases between the germline ends. The CDR3 bases are TGTGCCAGCAGCCAATCAGGCGTTAGCTCCTACAATGAGCAGTTCTTC. Amino acids: CASSQSGVSSYNEQFF.

The chain couples TRBV28 to TRBJ1-5, with TRBD1 as a possible D gene (5 bases). Germline V lookup: CDR1 MDHEN, CDR2 SYDVKM. This CDR3 contains 16 residues. V lost 2 bases and J lost 6, with 17 bases in between. The CDR3 region is CASSLPGRGLGQPQHF. The CDR3 nucleotides are TGTGCCAGCAGTTTACCAGGTCGGGGACTTGGTCAGCCCCAGCATTTT.

The chain has TRBV5-1 and TRBJ1-2; 8 bases fit TRBD1. V trimming: 1 base; J trimming: 6 bases; junction bases outside the gene matches: 5. The germline V gene encodes CDR1 SGHRS and CDR2 YFSETQ. The CDR3 covers 14 residues. CDR3 sequence (DNA): TGCGCCAGCAGCTTGTCAGCAGGGGGCCATGGCTACACCTTC. Its protein product is CASSLSAGGHGYTF.

This clone was counted a single time. V and J are TRBV28 and TRBJ1-6; D is possibly TRBD1 (5 bases). The CDR3 loop spans 16 amino acids. Germline CDR1 MDHEN, CDR2 SYDVKM. Trimming took off 4 bases at V and 7 bases at J, with 17 bases between the two ends. CDR3 amino acids: CASSSTGFADNSPLHF. The CDR3 nucleotides read TGTGCCAGCAGTTCCACAGGTTTCGCAGACAATTCACCCCTCCACTTT.

This chain links TRBV19 with TRBJ1-5, with a tentative D call TRBD1 (6 bases). V was shortened by 8 bases and J by 3 bases, with 20 bases between the two germline ends. The CDR3 extends over 16 amino acids. Germline CDR1 reads LNHDA; CDR2 reads SQIVND (reference sequence). As DNA, the CDR3 is TGTGCCAGTGATCCGCAGGGGTATGTGGCCAATCAGCCCCAGCATTTT. Translation gives CASDPQGYVANQPQHF.

The V call is TRBV2, the J call TRBJ2-7; TRBD1 might be the D (6 bases). CDR3 length: 14 residues. V was cut by 7 bases and J by 0 bases, with 13 bases left in between. Germline V gene lookup returns CDR1 SNHLY and CDR2 FYNNEI. The CDR3 DNA sequence: TGTGCCAGCACCGAACAGGGAAGCTCCTACGAGCAGTACTTC. Translating gives CASTEQGSSYEQYF.

The rearrangement joins TRBV3-1 (or the pseudogene TRBV3-2) to TRBJ1-4, with D maybe TRBD1 (5 bases). The CDR3 is made up of 15 amino acids. V lost 7 bases and J lost 4, with 16 bases in between. From germline, CDR1 is LGHDT and CDR2 YNNKEL (reference sequence). CDR3: CASTSRGGGNEKLFF. CDR3 DNA: TGTGCCAGCACCTCCCGTGGGGGGGGTAATGAAAAACTGTTTTTT.

The chain has TRBV3-1 (or the pseudogene TRBV3-2) and TRBJ2-5, with 9 bases that match TRBD1. The germline CDR1 and CDR2 sequences are LGHDT and YNNKEL (reference sequence). This CDR3 has 13 amino acids. J lost 5 bases, V lost 3 bases, and 1 base had no gene match. The CDR3 region is CASSQTGGETQYF. CDR3 in DNA: TGTGCCAGCAGCCAGACAGGGGGGGAGACCCAGTACTTC.

The J gene is TRBJ2-5, the V gene TRBV14, with a weak D call TRBD1 (5 bases). Trimming removed 0 bases from V and 4 bases from J, with 12 bases in between. Germline V gene lookup returns CDR1 SGHDN and CDR2 FVKESK. The CDR3 contains 15 residues. The DNA of the CDR3 is TGTGCCAGCAGCCAAGACAGGGCCGGAGTAGAGACCCAGTACTTC. Encoded protein: CASSQDRAGVETQYF. The whole variable domain, filled in from reference TRBV14 and TRBJ2-5, reads EAGVTQFPSHSVIEKGQTVTLRCDPISGHDNLYWYRRVMGKEIKFLLHFVKESKQDESGMPNNRFLAERTGGTYSTLKVQPAELEDSGVYFCASSQDRAGVETQYFGPGTRLLVL.

This clone was found a few times. The chain uses TRBV3-1 (or the pseudogene TRBV3-2) and TRBJ1-1; D unresolved. The CDR3 spans 14 residues. Germline assignment: CDR1 LGHDT and CDR2 YNNKEL (reference sequence). With 7 bases removed from V and 5 bases from J, the gap between germline ends came to 17 bases. CDR3 sequence (DNA): TGTGCCAGCACCTCTCCCGGGATGGGAACTGAAGCTTTCTTT. Amino acids: CASTSPGMGTEAFF.

This sequence joins TRBV7-9 and TRBJ1-1; 9 bases are shared with TRBD1. The CDR3 totals 17 residues. Unmatched junction bases numbered 7, after V lost 2 bases and J lost 0 bases. Germline assignment: CDR1 SEHNR and CDR2 FQNEAQ (reference sequence). Written as DNA, the CDR3 is TGTGCCAGCAGCTTACACAGGGGGCAGCGTTTGAACACTGAAGCTTTCTTT. Protein product: CASSLHRGQRLNTEAFF.

The chain is built from TRBV6-1 and TRBJ2-3; 7 bases are shared with TRBD1. Germline trimming cut 1 base from V and 0 bases from J; bases unmatched to any gene: 7. Germline V gives CDR1 MNHNS, CDR2 SASEGT. The CDR3 covers 17 residues. The CDR3 reads CASSEVPTGSSTDTQYF. In nucleotides, the CDR3 is TGTGCCAGCAGTGAAGTACCGACAGGGTCAAGCACAGATACGCAGTATTTT.

J is TRBJ2-1 and V is TRBV6-5; D not certain. CDR3 length equals 12 residues. Trimming cost V 2 bases and J 10 bases, with 9 bases left between them. The germline gives CDR1 MNHEY, CDR2 SVGAGI. This chain's CDR3 is CASSYRSGEQFF. The DNA of the CDR3 is TGTGCCAGCAGTTACCGATCAGGAGAGCAGTTCTTC.

The chain carries TRBV6-5 and TRBJ1-2; possible D gene TRBD1, 5 bases. The CDR3 is 14 residues long. The V gene's germline CDR1 is MNHEY and CDR2 SVGAGI. Trimming took off 0 bases at V and 8 bases at J, with 13 bases between the two ends. The CDR3 sequence: CASSYSEVRAGYTF. In DNA form, the CDR3 reads TGTGCCAGCAGTTACTCGGAAGTCAGGGCCGGCTACACCTTC.

The V and J genes are TRBV14 and TRBJ2-4; D gene unclear. The CDR3 extends over 17 amino acids. CDR1 is SGHDN and CDR2 is FVKESK in the germline V gene. V dropped 3 bases and J dropped 0 bases, with 15 bases sitting between them. CDR3 region: CASSHVLQALAKNIQYF. DNA of the CDR3: TGTGCCAGCAGCCACGTACTCCAGGCCCTAGCCAAAAACATTCAGTACTTC.

The rearrangement joins TRBV6-5 to TRBJ1-1, with a possible D match to TRBD1 (5 bases). V was clipped by 6 bases and J by 1 base, with 12 bases between them. Looked up from germline, CDR1 is MNHEY and CDR2 is SVGAGI. The CDR3 has 14 amino acids. CDR3 nucleotides: TGTGCCAGCAGCCGCGACAGACGGAACACTGAAGCTTTCTTT. Translating it yields CASSRDRRNTEAFF.

This chain uses TRBV28 with TRBJ2-7; D unclear. Trimming removed 7 bases from V and 0 bases from J, with 16 bases in between. CDR3 length: 15 residues. In germline, CDR1 is MDHEN, CDR2 SYDVKM. CDR3 loop: CASKTPYASSYEQYF. The CDR3 DNA is TGTGCCAGCAAGACACCATACGCCAGCTCCTACGAGCAGTACTTC.

The rearrangement uses TRBV2 and TRBJ1-6; no definite D call. Germline lookup yields CDR1 SNHLY and CDR2 FYNNEI. V lost 7 bases, J lost 4 bases, and 8 bases lay in between. This CDR3 comprises 13 residues. CDR3 DNA sequence: TGTGCCAGCATACAGACATATAATTCACCCCTCCACTTT. It translates to CASIQTYNSPLHF.